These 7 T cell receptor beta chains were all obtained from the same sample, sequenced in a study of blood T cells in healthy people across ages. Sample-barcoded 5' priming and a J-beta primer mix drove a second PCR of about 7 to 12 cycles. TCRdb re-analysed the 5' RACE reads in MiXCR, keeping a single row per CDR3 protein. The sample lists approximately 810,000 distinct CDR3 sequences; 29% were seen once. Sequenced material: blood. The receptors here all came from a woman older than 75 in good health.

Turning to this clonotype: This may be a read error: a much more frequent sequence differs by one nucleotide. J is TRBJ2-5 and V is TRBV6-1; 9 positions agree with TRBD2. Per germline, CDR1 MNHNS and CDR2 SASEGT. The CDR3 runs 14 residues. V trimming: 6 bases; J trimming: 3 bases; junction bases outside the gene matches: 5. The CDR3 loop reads CASSWRLAEETQYF. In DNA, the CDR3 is TGTGCCAGCAGCTGGAGACTAGCGGAAGAGACCCAGTACTTC.

CDR3: CASSLGDSGAQDTQYF. The CDR3 DNA is TGTGCCAGCAGTTTGGGTGATAGCGGGGCCCAAGATACGCAGTATTTT. V gene TRBV12-3 or TRBV12-4 combines with J gene TRBJ2-3, with 8 bases that match TRBD2. This CDR3 spans 16 amino acids. J was trimmed by 5 bases and V by 3 bases; bases with no gene match: 10.

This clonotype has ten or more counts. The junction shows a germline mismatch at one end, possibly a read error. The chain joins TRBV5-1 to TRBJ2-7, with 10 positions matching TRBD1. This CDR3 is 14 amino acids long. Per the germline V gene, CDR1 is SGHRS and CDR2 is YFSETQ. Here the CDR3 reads CASSLGDRGYEQYF. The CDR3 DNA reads TGCGCCAGCAGTTTGGGGGACAGGGGTTACGAGCAGTACTTC.

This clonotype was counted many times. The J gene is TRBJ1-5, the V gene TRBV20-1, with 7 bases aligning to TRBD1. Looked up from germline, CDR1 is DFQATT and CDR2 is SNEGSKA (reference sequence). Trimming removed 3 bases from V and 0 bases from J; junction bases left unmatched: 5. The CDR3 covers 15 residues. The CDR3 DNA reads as TGCAGTGCTAGGGACAGGCAATATAGCAATCAGCCCCAGCATTTT. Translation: CSARDRQYSNQPQHF.

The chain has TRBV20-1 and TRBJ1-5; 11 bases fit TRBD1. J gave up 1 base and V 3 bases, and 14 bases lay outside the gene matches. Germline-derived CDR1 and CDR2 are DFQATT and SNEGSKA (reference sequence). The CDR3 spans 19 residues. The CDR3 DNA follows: TGCAGTGCTAGGAGTTTCCGGGACAGGGGGTTCCCAAGCAATCAGCCCCAGCATTTT. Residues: CSARSFRDRGFPSNQPQHF.

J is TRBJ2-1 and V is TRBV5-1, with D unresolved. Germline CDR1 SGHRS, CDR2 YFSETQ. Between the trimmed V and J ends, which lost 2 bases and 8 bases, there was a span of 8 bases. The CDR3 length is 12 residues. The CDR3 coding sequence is TGCGCCAGCAGCTTCAGCGAATATGAGCAGTTCTTC. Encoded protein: CASSFSEYEQFF.

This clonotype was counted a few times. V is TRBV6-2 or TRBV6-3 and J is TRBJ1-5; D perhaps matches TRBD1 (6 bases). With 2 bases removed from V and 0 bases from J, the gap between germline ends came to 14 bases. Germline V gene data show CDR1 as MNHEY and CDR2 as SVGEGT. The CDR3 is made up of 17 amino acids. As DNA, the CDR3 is TGTGCCAGCAGTTACAACCCCGGGGGGGCTAGCAATCAGCCCCAGCATTTT. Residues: CASSYNPGGASNQPQHF.